The rows below give T cell receptor beta chains drawn from one sample of a study of regulatory T cells in long-lasting Graves disease. TCRdb re-called the multiplex PCR reads through MiXCR, storing one row per CDR3 protein. This sample has hundreds of thousands of distinct CDR3 sequences; roughly 21% occur once, and the top ten carry roughly 27%. Here the sequenced sample was peripheral blood mononuclear cells (PBMCs), taken when the disease was refractory, from a patient treated with antithyroid drugs. The receptor set was obtained from a female donor with Graves disease. CDR3s include the opening cysteine and the closing phenylalanine or tryptophan. D genes are given only for firm matches. Not every row has a clone size; where given, it reads once, few, many or a size class.

V gene,J gene,clone size,D gene,CDR3 DNA,CDR3 protein
TRBV5-1,TRBJ2-7,few,NA,TGCGCCAGCAGCTTACGGAACGAGCAGTACTTC,CASSLRNEQYF
TRBV19,TRBJ1-2,few,NA,TGTGCCAGTAGTTCGGCGGGTGGTGAGGGCTACACCTTC,CASSSAGGEGYTF
TRBV20-1,TRBJ1-5,many,TRBD1,TGCAGTGCTAGGGTACAGGGGGCGAGCAATCAGCCCCAGCATTTT,CSARVQGASNQPQHF
TRBV6-1,TRBJ1-5,many,TRBD1,TGTGCCAGCAGTCCCCTCTTAGGACTGAGCGGACAGGGAGACAATCAGCCCCAGCATTTT,CASSPLLGLSGQGDNQPQHF
TRBV20-1,TRBJ1-4,once,NA,TGCAGTGCTAGAGATTGGGGGGTCGAGAATGAAAAACTGTTTTTT,CSARDWGVENEKLFF
TRBV30,TRBJ2-7,many,NA,TGTGCCTGGAGTTATGGGGTTGGAAACGAGCAGTACTTC,CAWSYGVGNEQYF
TRBV28,TRBJ2-2,NA,NA,TGTGCCAGCAGAGGAACGACCGGGGGTGGGGAGCTGTTTTTT,CASRGTTGGGELFF
TRBV5-4,TRBJ1-4,few,NA,TGTGCCAGCAGCTCCCGACAGGAGGAAAAACTGTTTTTT,CASSSRQEEKLFF
TRBV6-5,TRBJ2-1,NA,TRBD2,TGTGCCAGCAGTTACAAACCTTACCGGGGGGGAGGCAATGAGCAGTTCTTC,CASSYKPYRGGGNEQFF
TRBV5-6,TRBJ2-7,NA,TRBD1,TGTGCCAGCAGCCATGGACAGGGGGCCCACGAGCAGTACTTC,CASSHGQGAHEQYF
TRBV7-2,TRBJ2-7,many,TRBD1,TGTGCCAGCAGCTCACAGGGGTACGAGCAGTACTTC,CASSSQGYEQYF
TRBV5-6,TRBJ1-2,few,NA,TGTGCCAGCAGCCCGGCGCAGCTACTCTATGGCTACACCTTC,CASSPAQLLYGYTF
TRBV5-1,TRBJ2-5,NA,NA,TGCGCCAGCAGCTTGCAGGGATGGTGGGAGACCCAGTACTTC,CASSLQGWWETQYF
TRBV12-3/TRBV12-4,TRBJ2-2,many,TRBD2,TGTGCCAGCACCCTGACTAGCGGGGGCCAAGGGAACACCGGGGAGCTGTTTTTT,CASTLTSGGQGNTGELFF
TRBV20-1,TRBJ2-5,many,TRBD2,TGCAGTGCTAGAGATTGGGCTAGCGGGGGGCAAGAGACCCAGTACTTC,CSARDWASGGQETQYF
TRBV19,TRBJ1-1,NA,NA,TGTGCCAGTAGTATAGATTGGGCGGCAGAAGAGATGAACACTGAAGCTTTCTTT,CASSIDWAAEEMNTEAFF
TRBV2,TRBJ1-1,many,NA,TGTGCCAGCAGTTCATCACTGCGAACTGAAGCTTTCTTT,CASSSSLRTEAFF
TRBV5-1,TRBJ2-3,NA,NA,TGCGCCAGCAAGGGTAGGAAGAGCACAGATACGCAGTATTTT,CASKGRKSTDTQYF
TRBV10-3,TRBJ1-2,few,NA,TGTGCCTTCGGGGCCCTTCCTGGGGGCTACACCTTC,CAFGALPGGYTF
TRBV11-3,TRBJ2-3,once,TRBD2,TGTGCCAGCAGCTTAGAGGGCGTAGCGGGGACTGGCACAGATACGCAGTATTTT,CASSLEGVAGTGTDTQYF
TRBV10-3,TRBJ2-5,many,TRBD2,TGTGCCATCAGTGAAGAGCGGGATTTTCAAGAGACCCAGTACTTC,CAISEERDFQETQYF
TRBV15,TRBJ2-7,many,NA,TGTGCCACCAGCGGCGAATCACAGGGCTCCTACGAGCAGTACTTC,CATSGESQGSYEQYF
TRBV5-1,TRBJ1-5,many,TRBD1,TGTGCCAGCAGTTTGACAGGGACCCAGCCCCAGCATTTT,CASSLTGTQPQHF
TRBV6-2/TRBV6-3,TRBJ1-5,many,NA,TGTGCCAGCAGTTCCGGACGGGGTCAGCCCCAGCATTTT,CASSSGRGQPQHF
TRBV12-3/TRBV12-4,TRBJ1-5,many,NA,TGTGCCAGCACCGAAGGTCGGGCTGGGGGCAATCAGCCCCAGCATTTT,CASTEGRAGGNQPQHF
TRBV19,TRBJ1-2,NA,NA,TGTGCCAGTAGTACCCCGGAAAGGGGCCCCTATGGCTACACCTTC,CASSTPERGPYGYTF
TRBV12-3/TRBV12-4,TRBJ2-1,few,NA,TGTGCCAGCAGTTTAGCGCCGAGTGAGCAGTTCTTC,CASSLAPSEQFF
TRBV20-1,TRBJ1-2,NA,NA,TGCAGTGCTCCTACTTCCGGGGGCCATGGCTACACCTTC,CSAPTSGGHGYTF
TRBV9,TRBJ2-7,NA,NA,TGTGCCAGCAGCGCTGCGGCAGGGTTATCGTACGAGCAGTACTTC,CASSAAAGLSYEQYF
TRBV20-1,TRBJ2-7,many,TRBD1,TGCAGTGCTAGAGGACAGGGTTTCAACGAGCAGTACTTC,CSARGQGFNEQYF
TRBV3-1,TRBJ1-5,many,TRBD1,TGTGCCAGCAGCCAATCCCCCGGGACAGGGGTGGATCAGCCCCAGCATTTT,CASSQSPGTGVDQPQHF
TRBV7-3,TRBJ2-1,few,TRBD2,TGTGCCAGCAGCTCCCTGGGTAGCGGGAATGAGCAGTTCTTC,CASSSLGSGNEQFF
TRBV6-2/TRBV6-3,TRBJ1-4,NA,NA,TGTGCCAGCAGCCAGGACAGTGTTAATGAAAAACTGTTTTTT,CASSQDSVNEKLFF
TRBV20-1,TRBJ2-2,few,TRBD2,TGCAGTGCGAGGAAACGGGGGGGAAACACCGGGGAGCTGTTTTTT,CSARKRGGNTGELFF
TRBV5-1,TRBJ2-5,few,TRBD2,TGCGCCAGCAGCCGGAGCGGGACTAGCGGGGGGGAGGTGAAGACCCAGTACTTC,CASSRSGTSGGEVKTQYF
TRBV6-2/TRBV6-3,TRBJ1-2,NA,TRBD1,TGTGCCAGCATACCACAGGGGATGGAGGGCTACACCTTC,CASIPQGMEGYTF
TRBV10-3,TRBJ1-2,many,NA,TGTGCCACCTCTACAGGCGGGTATGGCTACACCTTC,CATSTGGYGYTF